The 30 T cell receptor beta chains reported below all come from one sample, sequenced in a study of blood T cell repertoires in COVID-19. Libraries were prepared by immunoSEQ multiplex PCR; TCRdb keeps only in-frame clonotypes and omits some of them. The data show around 370,000 clones, with more than 75% seen just once and more than 0.95% held by the top ten. The sample taken for sequencing was PBMCs or T cells enriched from blood (not recorded which). The receptors shown here come from a woman between 18 and 29 years old who had recovered from COVID-19.

CDR3 region: CASSDSGHEQFF. The CDR3 DNA is TGTGCCAGCAGTGACTCGGGGCATGAGCAGTTCTTC. The chain joins TRBV6-4 to TRBJ2-1, with D tentatively TRBD1 (5 bases). The CDR3 extends over 12 amino acids. V was pared by 0 bases and J by 8 bases, with 5 bases between. Germline V gene data show CDR1 as MRHNA and CDR2 as SNTAGT.

The V gene is TRBV7-9, the J gene TRBJ2-2; no reliable D call. CDR3 size: 16 residues. CDR1 SEHNR and CDR2 FQNEAQ come from the germline V gene (reference sequence). The V and J ends lost 5 bases and 8 bases respectively, with 21 bases between them. CDR3 in amino acids: CASSLRGAAVLGELFF. Written as DNA, the CDR3 is TGTGCCAGCAGCCTCCGAGGAGCCGCCGTTTTGGGGGAGCTGTTTTTT.

The chain carries TRBV5-1 and TRBJ2-7; 8 bases match TRBD1. The V gene end was trimmed by 2 bases and the J gene end by 5 bases; junction bases not matched to a gene: 3. The germline V gene has CDR1 SGHRS and CDR2 YFSETQ. The CDR3 totals 13 residues. CDR3 bases: TGCGCCAGCAGCTTAGGACAGGGCCACGAGCAGTACTTC. This sequence encodes CASSLGQGHEQYF. The whole variable domain, remainder taken from reference TRBV5-1 and TRBJ2-7, is KAGVTQTPRYLIKTRGQQVTLSCSPISGHRSVSWYQQTPGQGLQFLFEYFSETQRNKGNFPGRFSGRQFSNSRSEMNVSTLELGDSALYLCASSLGQGHEQYFGPGTRLTVT.

This CDR3 reads CASSQTQGNTEAFF. In DNA, the CDR3 is TGCGCCAGCAGCCAAACACAGGGAAACACTGAAGCTTTCTTT. V and J are TRBV5-1 and TRBJ1-1; TRBD1 is a possible D gene (6 bases). Looked up from germline, CDR1 is SGHRS and CDR2 is YFSETQ. The V gene lost 4 bases and the J gene lost 2 bases, with 12 bases spanning the gap. CDR3 size: 14 residues.

The rearrangement uses TRBV28 and TRBJ1-1; TRBD1 matches at 8 bases. The CDR3 contains 18 residues. With V trimmed by 7 bases and J by 3 bases, 19 bases remained unmatched. Per germline, CDR1 MDHEN and CDR2 SYDVKM. CDR3 coding DNA: TGTGCCAGCACCGCCCGACAGGGGCCCTACCCGTACGACACTGAAGCTTTCTTT. Translating it yields CASTARQGPYPYDTEAFF.

This rearrangement joins TRBV28 to TRBJ2-1; 12 bases are shared with TRBD2. Trimming took 6 bases from V and 4 from J; bases not matched to a gene: 4. The length of the CDR3 is 15 residues. The germline V gene encodes CDR1 MDHEN and CDR2 SYDVKM. The CDR3 spells CASSPTSGGYNEQFF. The CDR3 DNA reads TGTGCCAGCAGCCCGACTAGCGGGGGTTACAATGAGCAGTTCTTC.

This clone appeared once. This rearrangement joins TRBV7-3 to TRBJ2-3, with 10 bases identical to TRBD2. The V gene end was trimmed by 2 bases and the J gene end by 1 base; junction bases not matched to a gene: 0. The CDR3 has 15 residues. Germline CDR1 and CDR2: SGHTA and FQGTGA. The chain's CDR3 is CASSLGTSGTDTQYF. The CDR3 coding sequence is TGTGCCAGCAGCTTAGGGACTAGCGGCACAGATACGCAGTATTTT. The full variable domain, its missing parts supplied by reference TRBV7-3 and TRBJ2-3, is GAGVSQTPSNKVTEKGKYVELRCDPISGHTALYWYRQSLGQGPEFLIYFQGTGAADDSGLPNDRFFAVRPEGSVSTLKIQRTERGDSAVYLCASSLGTSGTDTQYFGPGTRLTVL.

The chain uses TRBV7-9 and TRBJ1-5; maybe TRBD1 (5 bases). Looked up from germline, CDR1 is SEHNR and CDR2 is FQNEAQ (reference sequence). This CDR3 region has 15 residues. Trimming removed 5 bases at V and 6 bases at J, with 17 bases between. This CDR3 reads CASSPPGQGGQPQHF. The CDR3 DNA reads TGTGCCAGCAGCCCCCCGGGGCAGGGAGGTCAGCCCCAGCATTTT.

The chain links TRBV18 to TRBJ1-1; D might be TRBD1 (6 bases). Germline V CDR1 and CDR2: KGHSH, LQKENI. The V gene lost 2 bases and the J gene lost 4 bases, with 14 bases spanning the gap. CDR3 size: 15 residues. The CDR3 region has the DNA TGTGCCAGCTCACCATGGGGGGGGGCCGTCACTGAAGCTTTCTTT. Its protein product is CASSPWGGAVTEAFF. Supplemented by reference TRBV18 and TRBJ1-1, the full variable domain reads NAGVMQNPRHLVRRRGQEARLRCSPMKGHSHVYWYRQLPEEGLKFMVYLQKENIIDESGMPKERFSAEFPKEGPSILRIQQVVRGDSAAYFCASSPWGGAVTEAFFGQGTRLTVV.

This clone is a singleton in its sample. V usage is TRBV7-9 and J usage is TRBJ2-3; a weak D match, TRBD1 (5 bases). The CDR3 contains 16 residues. V dropped 0 bases and J dropped 0 bases, with 10 bases sitting between them. Germline V gives CDR1 SEHNR, CDR2 FQNEAQ (reference sequence). The CDR3 reads CASSLATVTSTDTQYF. The CDR3 region has the DNA TGTGCCAGCAGCTTAGCGACAGTTACTAGCACAGATACGCAGTATTTT.

As regards this clone: The CDR3 ends on some other residue instead of the conserved phenylalanine or tryptophan, so this is likely a read error. The limits of the CDR3 on the DNA are not certain, so only TCRdb's listed CDR3 is given. The chain has TRBV6-2 or TRBV6-3 and TRBJ1-2; the tabulated D call, TRBD1, remains unverified against the DNA. The CDR3 is made up of 13 amino acids, end residues included. The germline V gene has CDR1 MNHEY and CDR2 SVGEGT. CDR3 sequence: CASSYSNAGAAFN.

The chain uses TRBV5-1 and TRBJ2-5; TRBD2 matches 13 bases. J lost 2 bases, V lost 0 bases, and 1 base had no gene match. Germline CDR1 is SGHRS and CDR2 is YFSETQ. The CDR3 is made up of 16 amino acids. CDR3 region: CASSLGLAGGQETQYF. The CDR3 nucleotides read TGCGCCAGCAGCTTGGGACTAGCGGGGGGACAAGAGACCCAGTACTTC.

V usage is TRBV27 and J usage is TRBJ2-3; 11 nucleotides line up with TRBD2. Looked up from germline, CDR1 is MNHEY and CDR2 is SMNVEV (reference sequence). After removal of 4 bases from V and 1 base from J, the junction contained 4 bases not matched to a gene. CDR3 length: 16 amino acids. The CDR3: CASSSTSGGGTDTQYF. The DNA of the CDR3 is TGTGCCAGCAGTTCCACTAGCGGGGGTGGCACAGATACGCAGTATTTT.

The rearrangement uses TRBV3-1 (or the pseudogene TRBV3-2) and TRBJ2-1; 8 bases are a match to TRBD1. The germline V gene encodes CDR1 LGHDT and CDR2 YNNKEL (reference sequence). The CDR3 is made up of 16 amino acids. V was clipped by 2 bases and J by 4 bases; unmatched bases: 7. In DNA, the CDR3 is TGTGCCAGCAGCCAATTTGCAGGGGGCCCGTACAATGAGCAGTTCTTC. This sequence encodes CASSQFAGGPYNEQFF.

Note on this clone: At the DNA level, this CDR3 is encoded by other sequences in the same sample as well. This rearrangement joins TRBV6-5 to TRBJ2-1; TRBD2 matches 12 bases. The CDR3 totals 14 residues. V was pared by 2 bases and J by 7 bases, with 0 bases of the junction left unmatched. Germline V CDR1 and CDR2: MNHEY, SVGAGI. The DNA of the CDR3 is TGTGCCAGCAGTTACGGACTAGCGGGGAATGAGCAGTTCTTC. This gives the protein CASSYGLAGNEQFF.

The rearrangement links TRBV19 to TRBJ2-3; TRBD1 agrees at 7 bases. Per the germline V gene, CDR1 is LNHDA and CDR2 is SQIVND (reference sequence). V dropped 4 bases and J dropped 14; count of bases not matched to a gene: 15. This CDR3 is 14 amino acids long. In DNA form, the CDR3 reads TGTGCCAGTAGTAGTCGAAACAGGGGTTTAAGTATGTATTTT. Amino acids: CASSSRNRGLSMYF.

V usage is TRBV7-2 and J usage is TRBJ2-7; the D is unclear. The CDR3 totals 12 residues. V was pared by 8 bases and J by 6 bases, with 14 bases between. Looked up from germline, CDR1 is SGHTA and CDR2 is FQGNSA. CDR3 region: CASGRGEREQYF. CDR3 nucleotide sequence: TGTGCCAGCGGCCGAGGAGAACGCGAGCAGTACTTC.

This chain uses TRBV2 with TRBJ2-5; 10 positions match TRBD2. V was pared by 6 bases and J by 5 bases, with 6 bases of the junction left unmatched. Looked up from germline, CDR1 is SNHLY and CDR2 is FYNNEI. CDR3 size: 14 residues. The CDR3: CASRIAGGGETQYF. CDR3 nucleotide sequence: TGTGCCAGCAGAATAGCGGGGGGCGGGGAGACCCAGTACTTC.

The gene calls are TRBV20-1 and TRBJ2-7; D is unresolved. V was shortened by 6 bases and J by 5 bases, with 11 bases between the two germline ends. The germline gives CDR1 DFQATT, CDR2 SNEGSKA (reference sequence). The CDR3 is 11 amino acids. CDR3 sequence: CSAPSPHEQYF. CDR3 DNA sequence: TGCAGTGCCCCGTCCCCCCACGAGCAGTACTTC.

The chain has TRBV4-1 and TRBJ2-1, with TRBD2 identical over 16 bases. This CDR3 is 17 amino acids long. Trimming cost V 4 bases and J 8 bases; bases outside gene matches: 8. CDR1 and CDR2 (germline): MGHRA, YSYEKL. In nucleotides, the CDR3 is TGCGCCAGCAGCCGGCCCGGGACTAGCGGGGGGGTCGATGAGCAGTTCTTC. Its translation: CASSRPGTSGGVDEQFF.

This sequence joins TRBV11-3 and TRBJ2-7, with 8 bases that match TRBD1. Germline CDR1 SGHNT, CDR2 YENEEA. This CDR3 contains 14 residues. Trimming cost V 5 bases and J 3 bases; bases outside gene matches: 6. CDR3 DNA: TGTGCCAGCAGCCCTCGGGACAGGATCTACGAGCAGTACTTC. As protein: CASSPRDRIYEQYF.

The CDR3 reads CASSWGGRAEAFF. The CDR3 DNA reads TGTGCCAGCAGTTGGGGGGGTAGGGCTGAAGCTTTCTTT. The chain combines TRBV12-3 or TRBV12-4 with TRBJ1-1; tentatively, D is TRBD1 (5 bases). This CDR3 has 13 residues. The ends were cut back, 4 bases at V and 6 bases at J, with 12 bases in the middle.

V and J are TRBV7-2 and TRBJ2-7, with a weak D call TRBD1 (5 bases). CDR3 size: 15 residues. Trimming removed 1 base at V and 5 bases at J, with 15 bases between. Germline V CDR1 and CDR2: SGHTA, FQGNSA. In nucleotides, the CDR3 is TGTGCCAGCAGCTTAGAGGGCAGGGTTGTCCACGAGCAGTACTTC. Its protein product is CASSLEGRVVHEQYF.

The V and J genes are TRBV27 and TRBJ2-3; 8 nucleotides match TRBD1. The germline gives CDR1 MNHEY, CDR2 SMNVEV (reference sequence). The CDR3 has 17 amino acids. J was trimmed by 0 bases and V by 1 base; bases with no gene match: 6. CDR3 DNA sequence: TGTGCCAGCAGTTTATTGGCAGGGGGCCCTAGCACAGATACGCAGTATTTT. It is translated as CASSLLAGGPSTDTQYF.

V usage is TRBV4-3 and J usage is TRBJ2-1, with TRBD1 matching over 7 bases. J was trimmed by 9 bases and V by 6 bases; bases with no gene match: 5. The CDR3 has 12 residues. Per the germline V gene, CDR1 is LGHNA and CDR2 is YSLEER. The CDR3 sequence is CASRNRGSEQFF. CDR3 nucleotides: TGCGCCAGCAGAAACAGGGGTTCTGAGCAGTTCTTC.

This clone came up once. This rearrangement joins TRBV7-9 to TRBJ1-1; 11 bases are a match to TRBD1. This CDR3 has 15 amino acids. The V gene end was trimmed by 5 bases and the J gene end by 6 bases; junction bases not matched to a gene: 8. CDR1 and CDR2 (germline): SEHNR, FQNEAQ (reference sequence). The CDR3 region has the DNA TGTGCCAGCAGCGCCTCGGGACAGGGGGACGCTGAAGCTTTCTTT. Translated, it gives CASSASGQGDAEAFF.

The chain links TRBV7-8 to TRBJ2-3; 10 bases match TRBD1. The V gene's germline CDR1 is SGHVS and CDR2 FQNEAQ. The CDR3 contains 14 residues. The junction had 4 bases not matched to a gene; V was cut back by 6 bases and J by 4 bases. CDR3 in amino acids: CASRTDRGADTQYF. The CDR3 region has the DNA TGTGCCAGCAGAACGGACAGGGGGGCAGATACGCAGTATTTT.

The CDR3, as DNA: TGTGCCAGCAGCGTATCTACCGGGGTGACTGAAGCTTTCTTT. It is translated as CASSVSTGVTEAFF. The chain uses TRBV9 and TRBJ1-1; D is uncertain. In germline, CDR1 is SGDLS, CDR2 YYNGEE. CDR3 size: 14 residues. Between the trimmed V and J ends, which lost 1 base and 5 bases, there was a span of 12 bases. Filled out from reference TRBV9 and TRBJ1-1, the complete variable domain reads DSGVTQTPKHLITATGQRVTLRCSPRSGDLSVYWYQQSLDQGLQFLIQYYNGEERAKGNILERFSAQQFPDLHSELNLSSLELGDSALYFCASSVSTGVTEAFFGQGTRLTVV.

This rearrangement joins TRBV4-1 to TRBJ2-3; weak D call: TRBD2 (6 bases). The CDR3 has 17 residues. Germline V CDR1 and CDR2: MGHRA, YSYEKL. The germline V and J ends were trimmed by 1 base and 2 bases, with 16 bases remaining between them. CDR3 in amino acids: CASSQAGGAPLTDTQYF. The CDR3 region has the DNA TGCGCCAGCAGCCAAGCAGGAGGGGCGCCCCTCACAGATACGCAGTATTTT.

J is TRBJ2-2 and V is TRBV7-9, with TRBD1 matching over 12 bases. After removal of 5 bases from V and 0 bases from J, the junction contained 4 bases not matched to a gene. Germline V CDR1 and CDR2: SEHNR, FQNEAQ (reference sequence). CDR3 length equals 17 residues. This CDR3 is CASSRGTGGANTGELFF. The CDR3 coding sequence is TGTGCCAGCAGCCGCGGGACAGGGGGCGCGAACACCGGGGAGCTGTTTTTT.